This entry describes one T cell receptor beta chain. Its antigen is unknown. The sample comes from a study of PD-1 blockade in classical Hodgkin lymphoma. All patients experienced relapse after autologous stem cell transplantation, and brentuximab vedotin exposure was variable. Patients showed best responses of complete response, partial response or progressive disease. The germline V gene has CDR1 MNHNY and CDR2 SVGAGI (reference sequence). V shed 4 bases and J 10 bases; nucleotides not matched to a gene: 10. CDR3 length equals 14 residues. Here immunoSEQ multiplex PCR was the method, and the copy in TCRdb shows in-frame clones only, minus some. The sample has over 20,000 clones; over 65% are singletons. The study, taken as a whole, reports: Among the patients, those starting nivolumab under 1 year after ASCT were excluded. The CD4+ diversity rise by C4D1 was clearest in complete responders. Newly diagnosed patients had baseline TCR diversity that was reportedly lower than that of healthy donors.

The sequence came from a human donor with classical Hodgkin lymphoma. J is TRBJ2-1 and V is TRBV6-6; 7 bases agree with TRBD1. The sequences come from peripheral blood mononuclear cells (PBMCs), collected before the second cycle of nivolumab. CDR3 protein: CASSLGTASPEQFF. Written as DNA, the CDR3 is TGTGCCAGCAGTTTAGGGACAGCGTCTCCCGAGCAGTTCTTC.